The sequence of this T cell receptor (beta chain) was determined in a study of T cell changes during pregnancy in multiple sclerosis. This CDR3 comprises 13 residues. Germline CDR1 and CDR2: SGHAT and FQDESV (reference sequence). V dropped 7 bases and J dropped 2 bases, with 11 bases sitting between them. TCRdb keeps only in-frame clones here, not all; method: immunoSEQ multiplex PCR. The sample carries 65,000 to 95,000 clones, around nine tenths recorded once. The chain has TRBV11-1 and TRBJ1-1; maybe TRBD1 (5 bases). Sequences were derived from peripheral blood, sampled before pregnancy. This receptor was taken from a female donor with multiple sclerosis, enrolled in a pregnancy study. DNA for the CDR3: TGTGCCAGCACCCTGACAGCTAACACTGAAGCTTTCTTT. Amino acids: CASTLTANTEAFF.